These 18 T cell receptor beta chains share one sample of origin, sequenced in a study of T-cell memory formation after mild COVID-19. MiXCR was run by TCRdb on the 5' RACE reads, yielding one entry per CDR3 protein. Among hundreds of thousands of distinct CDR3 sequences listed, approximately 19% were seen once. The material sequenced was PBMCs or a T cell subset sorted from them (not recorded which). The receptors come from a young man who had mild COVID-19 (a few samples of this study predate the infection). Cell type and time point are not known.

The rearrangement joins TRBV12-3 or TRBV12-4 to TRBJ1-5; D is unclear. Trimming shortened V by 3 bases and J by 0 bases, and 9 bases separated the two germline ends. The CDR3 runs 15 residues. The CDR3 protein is CASSFRGYSNQPQHF. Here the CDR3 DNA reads TGTGCCAGCAGTTTCAGAGGCTATAGCAATCAGCCCCAGCATTTT.

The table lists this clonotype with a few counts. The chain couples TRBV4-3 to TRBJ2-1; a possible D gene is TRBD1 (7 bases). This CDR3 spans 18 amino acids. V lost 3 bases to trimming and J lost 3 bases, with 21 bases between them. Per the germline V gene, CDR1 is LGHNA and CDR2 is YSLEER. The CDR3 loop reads CASSHSRPGTAGYNEQFF. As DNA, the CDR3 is TGCGCCAGCAGCCACTCGAGGCCCGGGACAGCGGGCTACAATGAGCAGTTCTTC.

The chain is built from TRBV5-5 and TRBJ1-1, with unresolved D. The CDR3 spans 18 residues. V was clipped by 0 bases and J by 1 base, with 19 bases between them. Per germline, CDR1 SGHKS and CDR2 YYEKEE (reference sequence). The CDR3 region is CASSLGAGFRPGNTEAFF. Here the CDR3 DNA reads TGTGCCAGCAGCTTGGGAGCGGGTTTCAGGCCGGGGAACACTGAAGCTTTCTTT.

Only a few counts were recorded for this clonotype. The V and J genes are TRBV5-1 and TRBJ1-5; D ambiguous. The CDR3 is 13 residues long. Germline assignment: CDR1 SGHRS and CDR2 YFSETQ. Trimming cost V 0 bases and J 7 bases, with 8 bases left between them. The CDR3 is CASSLGAKQPQHF. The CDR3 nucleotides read TGCGCCAGCAGCTTGGGGGCGAAGCAGCCCCAGCATTTT. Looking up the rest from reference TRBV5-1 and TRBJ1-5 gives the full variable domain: KAGVTQTPRYLIKTRGQQVTLSCSPISGHRSVSWYQQTPGQGLQFLFEYFSETQRNKGNFPGRFSGRQFSNSRSEMNVSTLELGDSALYLCASSLGAKQPQHFGDGTRLSIL.

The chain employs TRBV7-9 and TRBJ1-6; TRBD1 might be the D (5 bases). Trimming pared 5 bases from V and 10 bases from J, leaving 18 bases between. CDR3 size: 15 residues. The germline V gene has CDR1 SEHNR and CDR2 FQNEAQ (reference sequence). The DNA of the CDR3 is TGTGCCAGCAGCCTCCCGGGGGAAGGGTGGTCACCCCTCCACTTT. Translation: CASSLPGEGWSPLHF.

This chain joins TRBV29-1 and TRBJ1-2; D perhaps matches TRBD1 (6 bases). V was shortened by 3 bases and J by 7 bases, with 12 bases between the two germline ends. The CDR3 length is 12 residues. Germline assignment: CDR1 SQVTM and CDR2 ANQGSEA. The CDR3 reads CSVEGGAGGYTF. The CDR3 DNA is TGCAGCGTTGAGGGGGGGGCAGGTGGCTACACCTTC.

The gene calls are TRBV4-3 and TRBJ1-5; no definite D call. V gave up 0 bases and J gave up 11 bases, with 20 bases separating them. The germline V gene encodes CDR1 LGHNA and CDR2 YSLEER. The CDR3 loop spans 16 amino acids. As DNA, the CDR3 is TGCGCCAGCAGCCAAGATGGTTCGGCGGCCAATAGGACCCAGCATTTT. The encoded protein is CASSQDGSAANRTQHF.

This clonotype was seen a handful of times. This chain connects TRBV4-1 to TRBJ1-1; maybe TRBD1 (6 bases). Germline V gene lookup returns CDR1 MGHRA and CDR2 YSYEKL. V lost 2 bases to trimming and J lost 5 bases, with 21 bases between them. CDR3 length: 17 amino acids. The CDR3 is CASSQLQGRVESTEAFF. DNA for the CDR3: TGCGCCAGCAGCCAATTACAGGGTAGGGTCGAGAGTACTGAAGCTTTCTTT.

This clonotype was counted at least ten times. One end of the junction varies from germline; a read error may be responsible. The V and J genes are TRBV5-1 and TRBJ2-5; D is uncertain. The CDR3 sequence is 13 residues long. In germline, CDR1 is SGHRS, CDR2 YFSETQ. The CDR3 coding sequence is TGTGCCAGCAGCTTAGTACTTCAAGAGACCCAGTACTTC. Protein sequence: CASSLVLQETQYF.

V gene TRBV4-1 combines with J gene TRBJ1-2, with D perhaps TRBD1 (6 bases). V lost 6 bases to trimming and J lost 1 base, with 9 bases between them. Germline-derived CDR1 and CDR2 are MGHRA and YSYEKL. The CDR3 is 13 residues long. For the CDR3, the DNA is TGCGCCAGCAGTTGGGACAATAACTATGGCTACACCTTC. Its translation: CASSWDNNYGYTF.

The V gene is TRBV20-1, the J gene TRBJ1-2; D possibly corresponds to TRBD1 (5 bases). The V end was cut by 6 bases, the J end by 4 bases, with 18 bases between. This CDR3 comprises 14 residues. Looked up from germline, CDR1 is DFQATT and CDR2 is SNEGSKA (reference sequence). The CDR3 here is CSAGPGLFGYGYTF. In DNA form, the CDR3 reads TGCAGTGCGGGACCGGGACTATTTGGCTATGGCTACACCTTC.

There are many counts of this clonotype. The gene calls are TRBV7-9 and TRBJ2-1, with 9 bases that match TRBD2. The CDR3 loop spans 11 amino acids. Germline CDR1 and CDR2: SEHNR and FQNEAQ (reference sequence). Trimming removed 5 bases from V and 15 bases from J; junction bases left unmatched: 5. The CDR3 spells CASSAGGEAFF. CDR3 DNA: TGTGCCAGCAGCGCGGGAGGGGAAGCGTTCTTC.

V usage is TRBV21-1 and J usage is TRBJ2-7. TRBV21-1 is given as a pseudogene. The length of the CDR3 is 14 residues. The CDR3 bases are TGTGCCAGCAGCAAGGGCTCGGAGACCTACGAGCAGTACGTC. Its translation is CASSKGSETYEQYV.

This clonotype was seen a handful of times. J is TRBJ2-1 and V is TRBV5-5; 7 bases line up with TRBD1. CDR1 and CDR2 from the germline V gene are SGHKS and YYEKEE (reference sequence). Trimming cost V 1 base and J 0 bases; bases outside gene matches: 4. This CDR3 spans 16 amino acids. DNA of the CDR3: TGTGCCAGCAGCTTGCAGGGGGAGAGCTCCTACAATGAGCAGTTCTTC. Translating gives CASSLQGESSYNEQFF.

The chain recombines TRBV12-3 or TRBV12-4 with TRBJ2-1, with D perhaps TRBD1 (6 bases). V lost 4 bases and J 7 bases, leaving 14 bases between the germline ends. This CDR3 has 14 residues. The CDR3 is CASSSYTGRNEQFF. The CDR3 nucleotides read TGTGCCAGCAGTTCTTACACAGGGAGAAATGAGCAGTTCTTC.

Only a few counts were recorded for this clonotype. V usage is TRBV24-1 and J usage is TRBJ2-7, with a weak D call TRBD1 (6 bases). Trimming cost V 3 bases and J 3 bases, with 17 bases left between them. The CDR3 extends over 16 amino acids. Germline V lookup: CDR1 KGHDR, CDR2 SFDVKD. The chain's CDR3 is CATSDVYRDKGYEQYV. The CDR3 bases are TGTGCCACCAGTGATGTATACAGGGACAAGGGCTACGAGCAGTACGTC.

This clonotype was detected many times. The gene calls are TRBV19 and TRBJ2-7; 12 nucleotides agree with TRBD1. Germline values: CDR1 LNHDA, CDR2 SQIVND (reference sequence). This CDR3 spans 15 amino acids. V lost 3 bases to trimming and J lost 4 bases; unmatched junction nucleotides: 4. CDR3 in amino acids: CASSIGTGGIYEQYF. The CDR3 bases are TGTGCCAGTAGTATCGGGACAGGGGGCATTTACGAGCAGTACTTC.

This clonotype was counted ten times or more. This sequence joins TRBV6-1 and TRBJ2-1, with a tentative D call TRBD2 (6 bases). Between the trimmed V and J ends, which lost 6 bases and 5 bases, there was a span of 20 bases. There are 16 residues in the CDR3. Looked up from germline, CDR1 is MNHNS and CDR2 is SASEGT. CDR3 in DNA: TGTGCCAGCAGACTCGGGTCGGGACGGGGGAACAATGAGCAGTTCTTC. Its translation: CASRLGSGRGNNEQFF.